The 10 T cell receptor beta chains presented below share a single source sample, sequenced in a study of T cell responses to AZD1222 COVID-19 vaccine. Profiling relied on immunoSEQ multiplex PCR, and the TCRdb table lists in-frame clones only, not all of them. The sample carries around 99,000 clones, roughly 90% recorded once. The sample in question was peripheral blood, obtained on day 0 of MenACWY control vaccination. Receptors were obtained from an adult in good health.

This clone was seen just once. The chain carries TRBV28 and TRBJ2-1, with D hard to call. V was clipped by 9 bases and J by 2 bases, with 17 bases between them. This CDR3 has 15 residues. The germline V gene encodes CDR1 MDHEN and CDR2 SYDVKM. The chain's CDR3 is CASNAHRSPYNEQFF. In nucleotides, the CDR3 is TGTGCCAGTAACGCACATCGGAGTCCCTACAATGAGCAGTTCTTC.

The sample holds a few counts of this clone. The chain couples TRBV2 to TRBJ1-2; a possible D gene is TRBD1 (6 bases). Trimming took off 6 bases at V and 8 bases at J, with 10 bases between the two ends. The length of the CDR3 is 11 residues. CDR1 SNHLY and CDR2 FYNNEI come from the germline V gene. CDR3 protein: CASRRGVGYTF. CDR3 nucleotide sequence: TGTGCCAGCAGGAGGGGGGTAGGCTACACCTTC.

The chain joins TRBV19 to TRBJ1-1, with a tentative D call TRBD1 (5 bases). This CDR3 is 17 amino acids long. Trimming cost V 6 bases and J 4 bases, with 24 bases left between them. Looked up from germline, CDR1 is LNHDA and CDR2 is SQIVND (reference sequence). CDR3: CASRLGGGVRYGTEAFF. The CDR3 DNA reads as TGTGCCAGTAGGCTGGGGGGAGGTGTCCGTTACGGCACTGAAGCTTTCTTT.

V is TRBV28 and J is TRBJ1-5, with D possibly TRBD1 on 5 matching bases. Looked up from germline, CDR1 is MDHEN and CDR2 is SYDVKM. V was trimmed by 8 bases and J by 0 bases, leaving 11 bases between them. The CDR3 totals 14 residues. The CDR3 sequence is CASRDGYSNQPQHF. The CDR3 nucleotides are TGTGCCAGCCGGGACGGTTATAGCAATCAGCCCCAGCATTTT.

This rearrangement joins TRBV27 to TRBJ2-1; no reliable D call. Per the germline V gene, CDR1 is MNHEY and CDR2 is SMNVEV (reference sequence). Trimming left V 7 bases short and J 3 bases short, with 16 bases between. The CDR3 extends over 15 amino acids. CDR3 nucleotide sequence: TGTGCCAGCATCCAAAGGGTTGGCGGCTACAATGAGCAGTTCTTC. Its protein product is CASIQRVGGYNEQFF.

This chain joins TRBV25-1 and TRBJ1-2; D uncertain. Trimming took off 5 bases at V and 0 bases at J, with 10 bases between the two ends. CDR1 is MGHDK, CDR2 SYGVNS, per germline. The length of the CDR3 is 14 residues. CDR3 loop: CASSTQGANYGYTF. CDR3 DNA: TGTGCCAGCAGTACTCAAGGAGCTAACTATGGCTACACCTTC.

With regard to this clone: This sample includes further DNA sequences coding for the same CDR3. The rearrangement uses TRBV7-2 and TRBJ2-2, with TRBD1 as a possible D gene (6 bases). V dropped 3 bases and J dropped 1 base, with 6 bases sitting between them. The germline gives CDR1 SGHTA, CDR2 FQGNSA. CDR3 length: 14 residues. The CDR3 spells CASSLGQNTGELFF. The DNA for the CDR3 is TGTGCCAGCAGCTTGGGACAGAACACCGGGGAGCTGTTTTTT.

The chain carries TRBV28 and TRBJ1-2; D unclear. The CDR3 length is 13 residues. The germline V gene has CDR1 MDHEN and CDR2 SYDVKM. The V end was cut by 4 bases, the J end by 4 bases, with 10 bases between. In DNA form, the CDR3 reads TGTGCCAGCAGTTGGGGTGTCGCCTATGGCTACACCTTC. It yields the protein CASSWGVAYGYTF.

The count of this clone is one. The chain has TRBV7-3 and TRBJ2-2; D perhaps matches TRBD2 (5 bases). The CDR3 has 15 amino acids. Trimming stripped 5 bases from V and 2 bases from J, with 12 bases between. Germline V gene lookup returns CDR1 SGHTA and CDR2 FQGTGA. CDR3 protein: CASSETRSNTGELFF. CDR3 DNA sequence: TGTGCCAGCAGCGAAACTAGGTCCAACACCGGGGAGCTGTTTTTT.

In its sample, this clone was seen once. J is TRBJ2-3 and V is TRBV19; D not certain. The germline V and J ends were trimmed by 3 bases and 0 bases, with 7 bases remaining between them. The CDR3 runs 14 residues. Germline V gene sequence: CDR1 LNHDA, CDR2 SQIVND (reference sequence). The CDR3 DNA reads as TGTGCCAGTAGTATCTCCCAGAGCACAGATACGCAGTATTTT. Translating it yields CASSISQSTDTQYF.